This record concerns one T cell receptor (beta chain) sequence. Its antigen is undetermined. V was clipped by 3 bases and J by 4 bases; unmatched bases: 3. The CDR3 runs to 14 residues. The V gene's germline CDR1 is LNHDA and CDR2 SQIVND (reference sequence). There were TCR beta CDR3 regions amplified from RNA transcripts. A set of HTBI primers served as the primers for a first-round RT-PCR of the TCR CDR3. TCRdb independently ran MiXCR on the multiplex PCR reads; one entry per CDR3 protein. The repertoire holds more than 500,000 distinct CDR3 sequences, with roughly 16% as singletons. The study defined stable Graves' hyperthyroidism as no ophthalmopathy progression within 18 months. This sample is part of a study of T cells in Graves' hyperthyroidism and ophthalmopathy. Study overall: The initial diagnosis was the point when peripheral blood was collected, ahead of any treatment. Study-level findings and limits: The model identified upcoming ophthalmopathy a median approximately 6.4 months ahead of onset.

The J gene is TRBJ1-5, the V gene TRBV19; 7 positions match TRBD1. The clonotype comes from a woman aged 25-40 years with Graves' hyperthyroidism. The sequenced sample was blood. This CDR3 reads CASSIETGNQPQHF. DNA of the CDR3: TGTGCCAGTAGTATCGAGACAGGGAATCAGCCCCAGCATTTT. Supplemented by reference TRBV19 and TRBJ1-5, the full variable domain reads DGGITQSPKYLFRKEGQNVTLSCEQNLNHDAMYWYRQDPGQGLRLIYYSQIVNDFQKGDIAEGYSVSREKKESFPLTVTSAQKNPTAFYLCASSIETGNQPQHFGDGTRLSIL.